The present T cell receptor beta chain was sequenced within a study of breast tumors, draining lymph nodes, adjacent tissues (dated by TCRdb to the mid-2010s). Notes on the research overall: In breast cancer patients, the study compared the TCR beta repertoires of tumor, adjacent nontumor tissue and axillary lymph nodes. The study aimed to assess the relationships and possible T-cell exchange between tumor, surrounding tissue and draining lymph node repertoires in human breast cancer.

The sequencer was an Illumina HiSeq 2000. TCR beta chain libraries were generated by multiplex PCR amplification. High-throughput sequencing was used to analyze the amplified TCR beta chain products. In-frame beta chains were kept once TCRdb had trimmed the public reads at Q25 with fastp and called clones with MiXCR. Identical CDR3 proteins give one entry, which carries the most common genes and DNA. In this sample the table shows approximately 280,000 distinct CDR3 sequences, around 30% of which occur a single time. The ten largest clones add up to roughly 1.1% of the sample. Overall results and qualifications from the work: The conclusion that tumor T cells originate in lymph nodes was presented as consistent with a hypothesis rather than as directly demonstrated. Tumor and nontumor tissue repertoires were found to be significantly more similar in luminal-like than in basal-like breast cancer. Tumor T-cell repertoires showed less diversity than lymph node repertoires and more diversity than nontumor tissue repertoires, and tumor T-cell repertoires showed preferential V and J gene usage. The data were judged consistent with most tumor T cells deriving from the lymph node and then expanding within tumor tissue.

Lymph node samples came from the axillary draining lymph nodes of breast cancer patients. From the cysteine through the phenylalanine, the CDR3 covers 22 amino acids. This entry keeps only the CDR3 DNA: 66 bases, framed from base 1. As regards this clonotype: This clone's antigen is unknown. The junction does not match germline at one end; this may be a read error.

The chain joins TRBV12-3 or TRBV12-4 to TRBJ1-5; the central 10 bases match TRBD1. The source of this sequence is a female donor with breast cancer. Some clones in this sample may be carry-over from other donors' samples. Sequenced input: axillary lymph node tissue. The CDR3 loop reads CVSSYSAWSTGGWRTSNQPQHF. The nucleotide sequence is TGTGTCAGCAGTTACTCCGCGTGGTCGACAGGGGGCTGGAGGACGAGCAATCAGCCCCAGCATTTT.